Following are 14 T cell receptor beta chains from one sample sequenced in a study of T cell responses to AZD1222 COVID-19 vaccine. The method was immunoSEQ multiplex PCR; TCRdb's version includes in-frame clones alone and lacks a portion of them. The sample lists 150,000 to 200,000 clones; roughly 87% were seen once. The sequencing here drew on peripheral blood, taken on day 0 of AZD1222 vaccination. These receptors were taken from an adult in good health.

The rearrangement links TRBV6-5 to TRBJ2-7; 9 nucleotides line up with TRBD2. The CDR3 totals 15 residues. With 6 bases clipped from V and 6 bases from J, the junction kept 12 bases outside the gene matches. Germline V CDR1 and CDR2: MNHEY, SVGAGI. CDR3 amino acids: CASSLDSGRGGEQYF. In DNA, the CDR3 is TGTGCCAGCAGCCTCGATAGCGGGAGAGGCGGCGAGCAGTACTTC.

This chain connects TRBV19 to TRBJ1-1; a weak D match, TRBD1 (5 bases). V was cut by 10 bases and J by 0 bases, with 15 bases left in between. CDR1 and CDR2 from the germline V gene are LNHDA and SQIVND (reference sequence). CDR3 length: 14 amino acids. CDR3 bases: TGTGCCACCCGAAGACAGCTCATGAACACTGAAGCTTTCTTT. Translating it yields CATRRQLMNTEAFF.

The chain links TRBV7-8 to TRBJ1-3, with D possibly matching TRBD1 (5 bases). V was pared by 5 bases and J by 8 bases, with 10 bases between. Germline V gene data show CDR1 as SGHVS and CDR2 as FQNEAQ. The CDR3 has 12 residues. The CDR3 region is CASSPGGDTIYF. The CDR3 DNA reads as TGTGCCAGCAGCCCTGGGGGGGACACCATATATTTT.

The chain has TRBV19 and TRBJ2-7; the D is unclear. The CDR3 has 17 amino acids. V was clipped by 3 bases and J by 4 bases, with 22 bases between them. Looked up from germline, CDR1 is LNHDA and CDR2 is SQIVND (reference sequence). CDR3 in amino acids: CASSIEAQEKPLYEQYF. CDR3 in DNA: TGTGCCAGTAGTATTGAGGCGCAGGAAAAACCCCTATACGAGCAGTACTTC.

J is TRBJ2-1 and V is TRBV5-1, with TRBD2 identical over 11 bases. CDR1 SGHRS and CDR2 YFSETQ come from the germline V gene. After removal of 0 bases from V and 6 bases from J, the junction contained 2 bases not matched to a gene. The CDR3 loop spans 15 amino acids. CDR3 protein: CASSLDLAGGNEQFF. CDR3 nucleotide sequence: TGCGCCAGCAGCTTGGATCTAGCGGGAGGCAATGAGCAGTTCTTC. The full variable domain, in which reference TRBV5-1 and TRBJ2-1 provide the parts outside the CDR3, is KAGVTQTPRYLIKTRGQQVTLSCSPISGHRSVSWYQQTPGQGLQFLFEYFSETQRNKGNFPGRFSGRQFSNSRSEMNVSTLELGDSALYLCASSLDLAGGNEQFFGPGTRLTVL.

J is TRBJ2-1 and V is TRBV5-1; no reliable D call. The CDR3 is made up of 16 amino acids. Germline CDR1 is SGHRS and CDR2 is YFSETQ. Trimming left V 0 bases short and J 2 bases short, with 12 bases between. The CDR3 reads CASSLDGPGTYNEQFF. CDR3 nucleotide sequence: TGCGCCAGCAGCTTGGATGGGCCGGGTACCTACAATGAGCAGTTCTTC.

This chain connects TRBV19 to TRBJ1-2, with D tentatively TRBD1 (6 bases). The CDR3 has 16 residues. The V end was cut by 3 bases, the J end by 5 bases, with 19 bases between. Germline CDR1 LNHDA, CDR2 SQIVND (reference sequence). The CDR3 sequence is CASSIRVRQDLYGYTF. The CDR3 DNA reads TGTGCCAGTAGTATTCGTGTGAGACAGGATCTGTATGGCTACACCTTC.

The chain combines TRBV18 with TRBJ2-2; D is unresolved. Germline assignment: CDR1 KGHSH and CDR2 LQKENI. The length of the CDR3 is 13 residues. The V gene lost 7 bases and the J gene lost 5 bases, with 11 bases spanning the gap. CDR3 region: CASLRPKTGELFF. In DNA form, the CDR3 reads TGTGCCAGCTTGCGCCCAAAAACCGGGGAGCTGTTTTTT.

V is TRBV30 and J is TRBJ2-3; possibly TRBD1 for D (5 bases). V lost 8 bases, J lost 4 bases, and 10 bases lay in between. Germline CDR1 GTSNPN, CDR2 SVGIG (reference sequence). CDR3 length: 11 residues. The CDR3, as DNA: TGTGCCCGACAGTGGTCAGATACGCAGTATTTT. Its protein is CARQWSDTQYF.

The rearrangement uses TRBV28 and TRBJ1-5; 7 bases map to TRBD1. Germline V gives CDR1 MDHEN, CDR2 SYDVKM. The V segment lost 5 bases and the J segment 2 bases; nucleotides outside the gene matches: 6. The CDR3 loop spans 15 amino acids. Here the CDR3 DNA reads TGTGCCAGCAGTGACCGACAGGGAGGCAATCAGCCCCAGCATTTT. It is translated as CASSDRQGGNQPQHF.

The chain uses TRBV3-1 (or the pseudogene TRBV3-2) and TRBJ1-1; D gene ambiguous. The germline CDR1 and CDR2 sequences are LGHDT and YNNKEL (reference sequence). This CDR3 spans 15 amino acids. The germline V and J ends were trimmed by 3 bases and 1 base, with 12 bases remaining between them. CDR3 bases: TGTGCCAGCAGCCAGCCCCTAAGGCAGAACACTGAAGCTTTCTTT. This encodes CASSQPLRQNTEAFF.

V and J are TRBV3-1 (or the pseudogene TRBV3-2) and TRBJ1-1; no reliable D call. Germline V lookup: CDR1 LGHDT, CDR2 YNNKEL (reference sequence). The germline V and J ends were trimmed by 1 base and 6 bases, with 18 bases remaining between them. This CDR3 has 16 amino acids. CDR3 sequence: CASSQVSGGVSAEAFF. The CDR3 DNA reads TGTGCCAGCAGCCAAGTTTCAGGAGGCGTTTCAGCTGAAGCTTTCTTT.

The J gene is TRBJ2-1, the V gene TRBV18, with D possibly matching TRBD1 (5 bases). V was shortened by 0 bases and J by 2 bases, with 17 bases between the two germline ends. CDR1 and CDR2 (germline): KGHSH, LQKENI. This CDR3 spans 18 amino acids. The CDR3 protein is CASSPPSHGARPYNEQFF. The CDR3 bases are TGTGCCAGCTCACCACCGTCGCATGGGGCGCGTCCCTACAATGAGCAGTTCTTC.

The chain combines TRBV30 with TRBJ1-6; D call uncertain. The germline V and J ends were trimmed by 0 bases and 10 bases, with 10 bases remaining between them. This CDR3 is built from 13 residues. The germline V gene encodes CDR1 GTSNPN and CDR2 SVGIG (reference sequence). CDR3 sequence (DNA): TGTGCCTGGAGTGTCTACGGGGAGTCACCCCTCCACTTT. Translated, it gives CAWSVYGESPLHF.